This T cell receptor beta chain was obtained from a study of blood T cell repertoires in COVID-19. As for the study in general: The origin of the acute and convalescent COVID-19 samples was the United States, Italy and Spain. PBMCs, B-cell-depleted T cells, or T cells were the source of the cDNA or gDNA that made up the material.

Authors' data handling: Reference gene primer amplification in the assay estimated nucleated cell counts. Profiled with immunoSEQ multiplex PCR; TCRdb holds only in-frame clones, not every one. The V and J calls and clone size come from that table; D and trimming were worked out from the DNA. The sample records about 81,000 clones, around 90% being singletons. V gave up 1 base and J gave up 6 bases; unmatched junction bases: 8. Germline V lookup: CDR1 SGHTA, CDR2 FQGTGA. CDR3 length equals 17 residues. The chain carries TRBV7-3 and TRBJ2-1, with 11 bases fitting TRBD2. The specimen sequenced was peripheral blood. This receptor was identified in a man aged 70 or older with acute or convalescent COVID-19. The DNA for the CDR3 is TGTGCCAGCAGCTTAAGTTTGGGGACTAGCGGAATCAATGAGCAGTTCTTC. It is translated as CASSLSLGTSGINEQFF.